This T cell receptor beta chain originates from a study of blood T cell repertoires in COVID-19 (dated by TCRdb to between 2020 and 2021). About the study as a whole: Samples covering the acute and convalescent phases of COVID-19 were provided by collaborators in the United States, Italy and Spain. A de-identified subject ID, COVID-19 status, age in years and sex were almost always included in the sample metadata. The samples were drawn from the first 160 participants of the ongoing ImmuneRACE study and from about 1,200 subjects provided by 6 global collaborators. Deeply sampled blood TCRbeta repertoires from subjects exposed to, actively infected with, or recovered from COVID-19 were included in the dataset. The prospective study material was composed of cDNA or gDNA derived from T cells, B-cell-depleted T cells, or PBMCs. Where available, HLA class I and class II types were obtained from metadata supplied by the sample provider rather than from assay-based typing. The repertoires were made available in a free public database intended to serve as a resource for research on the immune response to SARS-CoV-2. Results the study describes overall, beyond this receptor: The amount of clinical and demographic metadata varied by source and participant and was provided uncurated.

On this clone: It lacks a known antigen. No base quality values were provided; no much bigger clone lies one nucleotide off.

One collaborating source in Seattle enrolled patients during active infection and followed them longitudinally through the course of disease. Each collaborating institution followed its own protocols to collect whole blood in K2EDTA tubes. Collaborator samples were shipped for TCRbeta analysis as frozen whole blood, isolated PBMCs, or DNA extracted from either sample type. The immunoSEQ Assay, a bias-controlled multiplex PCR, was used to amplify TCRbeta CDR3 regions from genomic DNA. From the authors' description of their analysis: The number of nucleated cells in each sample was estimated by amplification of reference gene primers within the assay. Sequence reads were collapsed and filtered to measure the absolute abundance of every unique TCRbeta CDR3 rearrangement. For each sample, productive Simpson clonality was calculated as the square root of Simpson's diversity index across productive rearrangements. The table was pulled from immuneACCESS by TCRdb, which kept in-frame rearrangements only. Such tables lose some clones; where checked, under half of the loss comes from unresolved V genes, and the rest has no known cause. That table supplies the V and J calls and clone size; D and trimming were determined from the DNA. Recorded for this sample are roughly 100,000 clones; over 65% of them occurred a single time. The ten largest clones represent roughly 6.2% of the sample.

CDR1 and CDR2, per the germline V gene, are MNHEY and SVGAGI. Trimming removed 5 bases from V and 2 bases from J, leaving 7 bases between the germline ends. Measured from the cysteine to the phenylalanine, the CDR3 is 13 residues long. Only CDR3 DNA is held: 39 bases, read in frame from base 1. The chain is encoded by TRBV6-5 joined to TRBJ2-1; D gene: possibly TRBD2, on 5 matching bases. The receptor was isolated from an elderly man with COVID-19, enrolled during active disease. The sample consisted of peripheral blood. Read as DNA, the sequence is TGTGCCAGCAGTAGCGGTACCTACAATGAGCAGTTCTTC. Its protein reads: CASSSGTYNEQFF.